The clone carrying this T cell receptor (beta chain) was counted only a few times. This sample was included in a study of blood T cell repertoires in COVID-19. Study-wide background: From the United States, Italy and Spain came samples of acute and convalescent COVID-19. From T cells, B-cell-depleted T cells, or PBMCs came the material, which was cDNA or gDNA.

As originally analysed: From reference gene primer amplification, estimates of nucleated cell counts were derived. The assay was immunoSEQ multiplex PCR, and TCRdb's table has in-frame clones only and misses some. The DNA gave D and trimming, while V, J and clone size come from that table. The sample gives under 100,000 clones, around 87% of which show up once; about 5% is in the top ten. From germline, CDR1 is SGHAT and CDR2 FQNNGV. V was trimmed by 0 bases and J by 4 bases, leaving 13 bases between them. This CDR3 is 16 amino acids long. The material sequenced was peripheral blood. The receptor was isolated from a man aged 35 to 55 with acute or convalescent COVID-19. The chain recombines TRBV11-2 with TRBJ1-3; the D gene is possibly TRBD1 (5 bases). The CDR3 loop reads CASSLESGRVGNTIYF. CDR3 in DNA: TGTGCCAGCAGCTTAGAGTCTGGCAGGGTAGGAAACACCATATATTTT.